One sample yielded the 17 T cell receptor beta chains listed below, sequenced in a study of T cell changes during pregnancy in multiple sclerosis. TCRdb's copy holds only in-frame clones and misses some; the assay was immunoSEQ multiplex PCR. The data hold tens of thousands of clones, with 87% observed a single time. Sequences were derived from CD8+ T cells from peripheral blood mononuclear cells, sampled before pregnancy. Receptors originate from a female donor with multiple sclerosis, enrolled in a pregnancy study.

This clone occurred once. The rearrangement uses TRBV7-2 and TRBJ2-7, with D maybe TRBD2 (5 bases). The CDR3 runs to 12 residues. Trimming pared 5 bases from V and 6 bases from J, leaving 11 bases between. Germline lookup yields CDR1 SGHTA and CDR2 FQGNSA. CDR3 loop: CASSPGRVEQYF. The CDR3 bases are TGTGCCAGCAGCCCCGGGCGGGTCGAGCAGTACTTC.

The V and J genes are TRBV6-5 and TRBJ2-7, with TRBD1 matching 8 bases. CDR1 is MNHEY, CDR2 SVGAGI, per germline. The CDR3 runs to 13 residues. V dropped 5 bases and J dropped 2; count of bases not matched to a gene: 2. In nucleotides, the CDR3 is TGTGCCAGCAGTAGGGGACAGGCCTACGAGCAGTACTTC. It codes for CASSRGQAYEQYF.

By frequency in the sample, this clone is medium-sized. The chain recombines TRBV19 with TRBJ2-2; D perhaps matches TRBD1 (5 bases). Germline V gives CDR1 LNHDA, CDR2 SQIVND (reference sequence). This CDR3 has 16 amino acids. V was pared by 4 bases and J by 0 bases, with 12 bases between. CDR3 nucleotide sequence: TGTGCCAGTAGTAAGACAGAAAGAACGAACACCGGGGAGCTGTTTTTT. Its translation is CASSKTERTNTGELFF. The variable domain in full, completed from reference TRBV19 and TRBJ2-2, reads DGGITQSPKYLFRKEGQNVTLSCEQNLNHDAMYWYRQDPGQGLRLIYYSQIVNDFQKGDIAEGYSVSREKKESFPLTVTSAQKNPTAFYLCASSKTERTNTGELFFGEGSRLTVL.

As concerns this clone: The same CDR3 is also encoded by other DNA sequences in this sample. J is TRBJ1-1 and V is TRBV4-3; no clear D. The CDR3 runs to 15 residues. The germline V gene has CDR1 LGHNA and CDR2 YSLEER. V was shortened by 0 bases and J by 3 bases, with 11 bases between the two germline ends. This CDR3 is CASSQEAMVYTEAFF. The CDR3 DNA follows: TGCGCCAGCAGCCAAGAGGCCATGGTGTACACTGAAGCTTTCTTT.

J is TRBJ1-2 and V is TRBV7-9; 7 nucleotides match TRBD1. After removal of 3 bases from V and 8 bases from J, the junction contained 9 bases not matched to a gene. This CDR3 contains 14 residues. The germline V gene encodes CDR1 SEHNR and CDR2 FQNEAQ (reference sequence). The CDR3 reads CASSFRTGLTGYTF. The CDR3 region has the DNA TGTGCCAGCAGCTTCAGGACAGGTCTCACCGGCTACACCTTC.

The CDR3 coding sequence is TGTGCCAGCAGTTACTCGCGAGTTAACGATTCACCCCTCCACTTT. Its protein product is CASSYSRVNDSPLHF. The rearrangement uses TRBV6-5 and TRBJ1-6, with no clear D. V gave up 0 bases and J gave up 8 bases, with 11 bases separating them. The CDR3 totals 15 residues. Germline-derived CDR1 and CDR2 are MNHEY and SVGAGI.

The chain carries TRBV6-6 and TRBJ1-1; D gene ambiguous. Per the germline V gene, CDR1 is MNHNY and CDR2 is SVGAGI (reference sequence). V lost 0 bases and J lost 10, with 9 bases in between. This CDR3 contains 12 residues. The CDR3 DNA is TGTGCCAGCAGTTACTCGACGGAGGGAGCTTTCTTT. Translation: CASSYSTEGAFF.

CDR3 amino acids: CASSPLAEGGELFF. The CDR3 nucleotides are TGTGCCAGCAGCCCACTAGCAGAGGGCGGGGAGCTGTTTTTT. The genes are TRBV6-5 and TRBJ2-2; D might be TRBD2 (6 bases). The CDR3 runs 14 residues. Trimming pared 6 bases from V and 7 bases from J, leaving 15 bases between. CDR1 and CDR2 from the germline V gene are MNHEY and SVGAGI.

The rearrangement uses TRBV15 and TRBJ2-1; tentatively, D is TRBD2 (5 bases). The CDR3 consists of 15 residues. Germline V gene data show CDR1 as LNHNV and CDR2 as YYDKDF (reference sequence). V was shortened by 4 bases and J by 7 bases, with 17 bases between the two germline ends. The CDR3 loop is CATSTRTRVANEQFF. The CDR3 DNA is TGTGCCACCAGCACCAGGACTCGGGTGGCTAATGAGCAGTTCTTC.

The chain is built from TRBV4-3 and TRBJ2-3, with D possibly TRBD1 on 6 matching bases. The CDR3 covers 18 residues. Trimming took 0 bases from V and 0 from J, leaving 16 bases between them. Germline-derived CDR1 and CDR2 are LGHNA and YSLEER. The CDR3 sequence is CASSQDFSGVSSTDTQYF. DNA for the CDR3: TGCGCCAGCAGCCAAGATTTCTCAGGGGTATCTAGCACAGATACGCAGTATTTT.

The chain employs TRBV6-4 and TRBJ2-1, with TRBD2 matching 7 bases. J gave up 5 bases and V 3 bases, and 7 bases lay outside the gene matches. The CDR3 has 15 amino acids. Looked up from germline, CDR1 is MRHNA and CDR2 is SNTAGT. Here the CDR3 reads CASSDEGSGHNEQFF. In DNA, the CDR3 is TGTGCCAGCAGTGATGAGGGTAGCGGGCACAATGAGCAGTTCTTC.

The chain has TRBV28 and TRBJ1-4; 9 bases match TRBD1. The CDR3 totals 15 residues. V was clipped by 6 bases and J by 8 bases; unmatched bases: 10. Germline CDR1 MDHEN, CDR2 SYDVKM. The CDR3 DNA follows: TGTGCCAGCAGCATACAGGGGGCGCTTTTCGAAAAACTGTTTTTT. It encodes CASSIQGALFEKLFF.

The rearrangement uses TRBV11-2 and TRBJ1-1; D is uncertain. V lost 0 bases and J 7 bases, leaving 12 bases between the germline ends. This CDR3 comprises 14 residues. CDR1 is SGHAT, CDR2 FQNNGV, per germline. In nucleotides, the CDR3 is TGTGCCAGCAGCTTAGATGGGCCGGCAGTTGAAGCTTTCTTT. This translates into CASSLDGPAVEAFF.

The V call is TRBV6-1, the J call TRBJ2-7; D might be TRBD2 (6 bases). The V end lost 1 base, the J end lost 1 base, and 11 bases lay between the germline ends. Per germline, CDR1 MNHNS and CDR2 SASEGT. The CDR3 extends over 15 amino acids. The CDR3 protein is CASSEDPGVSYEQYF. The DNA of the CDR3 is TGTGCCAGCAGTGAAGATCCGGGAGTGTCCTACGAGCAGTACTTC.

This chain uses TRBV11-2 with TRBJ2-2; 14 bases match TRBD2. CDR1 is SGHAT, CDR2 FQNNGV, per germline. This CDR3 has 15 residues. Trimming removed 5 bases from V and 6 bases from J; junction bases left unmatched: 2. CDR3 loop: CASSEGLAGAGELFF. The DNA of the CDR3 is TGTGCCAGCAGCGAGGGACTAGCGGGGGCCGGGGAGCTGTTTTTT.

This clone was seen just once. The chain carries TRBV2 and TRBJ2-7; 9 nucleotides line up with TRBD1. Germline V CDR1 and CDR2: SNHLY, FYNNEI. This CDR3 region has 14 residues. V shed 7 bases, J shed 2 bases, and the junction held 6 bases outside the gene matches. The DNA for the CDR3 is TGTGCCAGCAATTATCGGACAGGGGCCTACGAGCAGTACTTC. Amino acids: CASNYRTGAYEQYF.

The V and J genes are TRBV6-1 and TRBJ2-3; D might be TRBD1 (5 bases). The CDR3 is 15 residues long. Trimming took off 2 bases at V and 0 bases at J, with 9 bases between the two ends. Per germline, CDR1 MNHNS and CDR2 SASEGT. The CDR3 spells CASSEQGGSTDTQYF. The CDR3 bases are TGTGCCAGCAGTGAACAGGGCGGAAGCACAGATACGCAGTATTTT.